This TCR beta chain was documented in a study of T cell responses to AZD1222 COVID-19 vaccine. About this clone: Its antigen is not known.

The CDR3 loop spans 12 amino acids. Germline CDR1 KGHSH, CDR2 LQKENI. V lost 1 base to trimming and J lost 5 bases, with 5 bases between them. Measured with immunoSEQ multiplex PCR; TCRdb has only the in-frame clones, and not every one. This sample has over 130,000 clones, with about nine tenths found just once. General observations from the study: In a largely white British group with more females than males, clonal diversity was possibly underestimated. Among AZD1222 vaccinees, only six were seropositive at baseline.

Source: peripheral blood, taken on day 0 of AZD1222 vaccination. The receptor was derived from an adult in good health. The V and J genes are TRBV18 and TRBJ1-1; D gene ambiguous. CDR3 nucleotides: TGTGCCAGCTCACCACACGGGACTGAAGCTTTCTTT. It translates to CASSPHGTEAFF.